This T cell receptor beta chain was identified during a study of naive and memory T cell subsets (dated by TCRdb to between 2016 and 2019). Study-level background: Sorted naive and memory T cell subsets from peripheral blood were analyzed in the study using a UMI-based, open-source pipeline for TCR alpha and beta sequencing. IgG serology results and the functional CMV T cell responses were in complete agreement. RNA was DNase-treated and reverse transcribed with TCR constant-region primers, mostly using SuperScript III. Beyond this particular receptor, the publication reports: The repertoire findings for the naive and memory subsets could not be validated, as no ground truth was available. A few larger clonotypes were present in naive repertoires, particularly the CD8 repertoires, and these clonotypes were possibly memory cells re-expressing CD45RA. RNA-based TCR counts may be affected by expression changes linked to T cell activation and differentiation. In both CD4 and CD8 cells, going from naive through CM, EM and EMRA, the Gini index went up while Shannon and inverse Simpson diversity went down. After error correction, only a single occurrence was seen for over 95% of naive TCR sequences, so much steeper abundance distributions were produced than in memory subsets. Clonotypes were defined as single alpha or beta chain sequences, not paired alpha/beta receptors. The abundance of TCRs followed a power law with an exponent that differed between naive and memory subsets yet stayed consistent across the three individuals.

The library was prepared using UMI-ligation and nested PCR. The beta constant-region primer consisted of an equimolar mixture of two oligonucleotides that together covered TRBC1 and TRBC2. T4 RNA ligase 1 ligated a single-stranded oligonucleotide carrying the SP2 primer and a 12-nucleotide UMI to the cDNA 3' end. Four rounds of PCR, combining the SP2 primer with nested alpha and beta constant-region primers, were used to amplify the ligated cDNA. Incubation of the ligation reaction lasted roughly 20-24 hours at 16 degrees C. PCR2 was usually performed as a SYBR Green qPCR and halted at a preset threshold so that over-amplification would not occur. Apart from the first purification, every purification step used Agencourt AMPure XP magnetic beads. Libraries were quantified by Qubit and checked on a TapeStation, with a main peak expected near 650 bp. Pooled libraries were sequenced on an Illumina MiSeq using v2 2x251 paired-end kits, and typically roughly 0.85-2 million reads were obtained per sample. Each sample was pooled at 3.5 to 4 nM, and roughly 4.5-8% PhiX was included to help cluster recognition. The authors' pipeline ran thus. V and J genes were assigned to Demultiplexor-processed FASTQ reads by Decombinator through tag matching, with a single base-pair mismatch being allowed. By using UMIs, Collapsinator corrected both sequencing errors and the frequency errors caused by PCR heterogeneity. CDR3Translator translated TCRs and extracted CDR3s from the conserved cysteine to the FGXG phenylalanine, flagging non-productive sequences. Gini, Shannon entropy and inverse Simpson indices were computed after subsampling the repertoires to the same number of UMI-defined TCRs. Within the linear range, a power law was fitted by maximum likelihood to the distributions of clonotype abundance. On one naive CD8 sample, the pipeline and MIGEC gave similar UMI counts, unique TCR numbers and clonal distributions. One analysis removed from the naive repertoire any naive TCRs that were also found in any memory subset from the same donor. Repertoires were searched for around 7,300 CMV-associated CDR3 sequences compiled from VDJdb and a published dataset. The public reads were reanalyzed by TCRdb: fastp trimming at Q25, MiXCR alignment, in-frame beta chains only. Rows are combined by CDR3 protein, so each entry shows the most common genes and DNA. What appears here as the V and J calls and clone size reflects TCRdb's work, not the paper's. Across this sample there are 150,000 or so distinct CDR3 sequences, with about a sixth seen only once. The ten most abundant clones make up around 0.14% of the sample.

TCR alpha and beta chain libraries were amplified separately from the second PCR step onward. CMV status of each donor was established by measuring IFNgamma production from CD4+ T cells after fresh PBMCs were stimulated overnight with CMV viral lysate. Miltenyi beads were used first to positively select CD4 T cells, and CD8 T cells were then positively selected from the CD4-negative fraction. After staining for CD3, CD4, CD8, CD45RA, CD27 and a live/dead dye, cells were sorted on a BD Aria II into four subsets based on CD45RA and CD27. Blood was obtained from three healthy volunteers, and the blood from each volunteer was fractionated into CD4 and CD8 T cells and subsequently into four differentiation subsets. Roughly 120 ml of peripheral blood was collected from each donor, and PBMC were isolated from the blood using Ficoll-Paque PLUS density-gradient centrifugation. Sorted cells were lysed in RLT buffer, and RNA was extracted with a Qiagen RNeasy kit and stored at -80°C.

V is pared back by 1 base and J by 8 bases, with 11 bases lying between the germline termini. Including the terminal cysteine and phenylalanine, the CDR3 comprises 14 residues. Only the CDR3 DNA is retained, 42 bases long and in frame from the first base. The germline V gene yields SGHTA for CDR1 and FQGNSA for CDR2. This clonotype was detected ten times or more. Its target antigen remains unknown. No clone much larger than this one lies a single base away; base qualities are absent. The V and J genes are TRBV7-2 and TRBJ2-2; TRBD1 could be the D gene, as 6 bases match. Specimen: naive CD4+ T cells from blood. The cell subset or site label here, explained by the study, means: naive T cells, CD45RA high CD27+. This sequence originates from a human donor in good health. CDR3 reads: CASSLVHQGGELFF. The nucleotide sequence is given as TGTGCCAGCAGCTTAGTTCACCAGGGGGGGGAGCTGTTTTTT.